This TCR beta chain is from a study of blood T cell repertoires in COVID-19. Study-level information: Specimens from acute and convalescent COVID-19 originated in the United States, Italy and Spain. Nucleic acid was either cDNA or gDNA, and it came from T cells, B-cell-depleted T cells, or PBMCs.

In the authors' methods: Amplification of reference gene primers provided the estimated nucleated cell counts. Clones were read by immunoSEQ multiplex PCR, and TCRdb kept only the in-frame ones, dropping some. The DNA was the basis for D and trimming; V, J and clone size are from that table. There are around 150,000 clones in the sample; about three quarters occur only once, and roughly 9% lies in the top ten. Germline V gene data show CDR1 as LNHDA and CDR2 as SQIVND (reference sequence). V was trimmed by 4 bases and J by 3 bases, leaving 6 bases between them. This CDR3 has 12 amino acids. The material sequenced was peripheral blood. The clonotype originates from a woman aged 50 to 60 with active or convalescent COVID-19. The V and J genes are TRBV19 and TRBJ1-1; D gene uncertain. The CDR3 spells CASSNRDTEAFF. CDR3 nucleotides: TGTGCCAGTAGTAACAGAGACACTGAAGCTTTCTTT.